This TCR beta chain is drawn from a study of blood T cell repertoires in COVID-19. As for the study in general: Sample material is recorded as cDNA or gDNA derived from T cells, B-cell-depleted T cells, or PBMCs.

Which cohort a participant joined came from the clinical history participants gave. Either two negative PCRs, clearance, or symptom resolution qualified Cohort 3 donors as recovered. Generated by immunoSEQ multiplex PCR, the TCRdb table keeps only in-frame clones and is missing some. The data show hundreds of thousands of clones, with over 80% seen just once and 6.8% held by the top ten. Material for sequencing was PBMCs or T cells enriched from blood (not recorded which). This sequence originates from a middle-aged woman who had recovered from COVID-19.

CDR3 region: CASSPLGATQSKYF. DNA for the CDR3: TGTGCCAGCAGCCCCCTGGGGGCGACCCAATCTAAGTACTTC. The chain links TRBV3-1 (or the pseudogene TRBV3-2) to TRBJ2-7; weak D call: TRBD1 (6 bases). Germline values: CDR1 LGHDT, CDR2 YNNKEL (reference sequence). The ends were cut back, 4 bases at V and 11 bases at J, with 21 bases in the middle. The CDR3 covers 14 residues.